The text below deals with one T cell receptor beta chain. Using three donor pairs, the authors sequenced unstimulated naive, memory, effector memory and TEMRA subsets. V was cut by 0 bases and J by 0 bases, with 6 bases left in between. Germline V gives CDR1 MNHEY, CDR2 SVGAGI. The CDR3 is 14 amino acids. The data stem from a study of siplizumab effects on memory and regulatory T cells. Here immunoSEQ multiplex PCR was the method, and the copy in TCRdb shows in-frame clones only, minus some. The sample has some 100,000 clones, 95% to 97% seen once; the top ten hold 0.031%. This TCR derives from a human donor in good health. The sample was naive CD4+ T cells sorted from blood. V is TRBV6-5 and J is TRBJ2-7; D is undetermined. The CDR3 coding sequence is TGTGCCAGCAGTTACTCGGGCAGCTCCTACGAGCAGTACTTC. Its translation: CASSYSGSSYEQYF.